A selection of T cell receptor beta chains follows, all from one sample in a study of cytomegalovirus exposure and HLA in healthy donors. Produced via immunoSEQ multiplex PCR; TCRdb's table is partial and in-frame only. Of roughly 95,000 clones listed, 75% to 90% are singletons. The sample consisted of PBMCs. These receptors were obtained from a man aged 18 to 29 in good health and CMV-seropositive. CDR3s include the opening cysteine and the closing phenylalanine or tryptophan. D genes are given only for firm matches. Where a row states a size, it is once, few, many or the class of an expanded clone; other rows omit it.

CDR3 protein: CASSLVGGNTEAFF
CDR3 DNA: TGTGCCAGCAGCTTAGTCGGGGGTAACACTGAAGCTTTCTTT
D gene: NA
J gene: TRBJ1-1
V gene: TRBV7-9
clone size: NA

CDR3 protein: CASSRGTGGGEQFF
CDR3 DNA: TGCGCCAGCAGCCGAGGGACAGGGGGCGGTGAGCAGTTCTTC
D gene: TRBD1
J gene: TRBJ2-1
V gene: TRBV5-1
clone size: few

CDR3 protein: CASSKAGGWVAGQETQYF
CDR3 DNA: TGTGCCAGCAGTAAAGCGGGGGGCTGGGTAGCGGGCCAAGAGACCCAGTACTTC
D gene: TRBD2
J gene: TRBJ2-5
V gene: TRBV28
clone size: NA

CDR3 protein: CASSVRTSGSPGNEQFF
CDR3 DNA: TGTGCCAGCAGCGTAAGGACTAGCGGGAGCCCGGGTAATGAGCAGTTCTTC
D gene: TRBD2
J gene: TRBJ2-1
V gene: TRBV9
clone size: NA

CDR3 protein: CSLVQKETQYF
CDR3 DNA: TGCAGCCTAGTCCAGAAAGAGACCCAGTACTTC
D gene: NA
J gene: TRBJ2-5
V gene: TRBV29-1
clone size: NA

CDR3 protein: CAISGTSGTDEQFF
CDR3 DNA: TGTGCCATCAGTGGGACTAGCGGGACTGATGAGCAGTTCTTC
D gene: TRBD2
J gene: TRBJ2-1
V gene: TRBV10-3
clone size: NA

CDR3 protein: CASSSGTAITEAFF
CDR3 DNA: TGCGCCAGCAGCTCCGGGACAGCCATCACTGAAGCTTTCTTT
D gene: TRBD1
J gene: TRBJ1-1
V gene: TRBV5-1
clone size: NA

CDR3 protein: CASKQTDSSQETQYF
CDR3 DNA: TGCGCCAGCAAGCAGACCGACAGTTCCCAAGAGACCCAGTACTTC
D gene: NA
J gene: TRBJ2-5
V gene: TRBV5-1
clone size: NA

CDR3 protein: CASSVVEGQTQYF
CDR3 DNA: TGTGCCAGCAGCGTAGTGGAGGGGCAGACCCAGTACTTC
D gene: NA
J gene: TRBJ2-5
V gene: TRBV9
clone size: once

CDR3 protein: CASSPYTGRPNTGELFF
CDR3 DNA: TGTGCCAGCAGTCCTTATACGGGGAGGCCCAACACCGGGGAGCTGTTTTTT
D gene: NA
J gene: TRBJ2-2
V gene: TRBV25-1
clone size: NA

CDR3 protein: CASSPPQGQNYGYTF
CDR3 DNA: TGTGCCAGCAGTCCTCCCCAGGGACAGAACTATGGCTACACCTTC
D gene: TRBD1
J gene: TRBJ1-2
V gene: TRBV28
clone size: NA

CDR3 protein: CASRRGYNEQFF
CDR3 DNA: TGTGCCAGCAGGCGGGGCTACAATGAGCAGTTCTTC
D gene: NA
J gene: TRBJ2-1
V gene: TRBV2
clone size: NA

CDR3 protein: CASSYRLAGAGELFF
CDR3 DNA: TGTGCCAGCAGTTACAGGCTAGCGGGAGCCGGGGAGCTGTTTTTT
D gene: TRBD2
J gene: TRBJ2-2
V gene: TRBV6-6
clone size: NA

CDR3 protein: CASSPPGKNIQYF
CDR3 DNA: TGTGCCAGTAGCCCGCCGGGCAAAAACATTCAGTACTTC
D gene: NA
J gene: TRBJ2-4
V gene: TRBV19
clone size: NA

CDR3 protein: CASSDLAGTSYNEQFF
CDR3 DNA: TGCGCCAGCAGCGATTTAGCGGGCACTTCCTACAATGAGCAGTTCTTC
D gene: TRBD2
J gene: TRBJ2-1
V gene: TRBV5-1
clone size: NA

CDR3 protein: CASSFEPGQGYNEQFF
CDR3 DNA: TGTGCCAGCAGCTTCGAGCCGGGACAGGGTTACAATGAGCAGTTCTTC
D gene: TRBD1
J gene: TRBJ2-1
V gene: TRBV11-2
clone size: NA

CDR3 protein: CASRRSGTDTQYF
CDR3 DNA: TGTGCCAGCAGACGATCGGGCACAGATACGCAGTATTTT
D gene: NA
J gene: TRBJ2-3
V gene: TRBV7-9
clone size: few

CDR3 protein: CASSLGPSGNNEQFF
CDR3 DNA: TGTGCCAGCAGTTTAGGGCCTAGCGGAAACAATGAGCAGTTCTTC
D gene: TRBD2
J gene: TRBJ2-1
V gene: TRBV27
clone size: once

CDR3 protein: CASSQPTGTGGGNTEAFF
CDR3 DNA: TGCGCCAGCAGCCAACCTACCGGGACAGGGGGCGGGAACACTGAAGCTTTCTTT
D gene: TRBD1
J gene: TRBJ1-1
V gene: TRBV4-1
clone size: NA

CDR3 protein: CASMGLAGVGEQFF
CDR3 DNA: TGCGCCAGCATGGGACTAGCGGGAGTGGGTGAGCAGTTCTTC
D gene: TRBD2
J gene: TRBJ2-1
V gene: TRBV10-2
clone size: NA

CDR3 protein: CASSSAGPSGANVLTF
CDR3 DNA: TGCGCCAGCAGTAGTGCAGGCCCCTCGGGGGCCAACGTCCTGACTTTC
D gene: NA
J gene: TRBJ2-6
V gene: TRBV10-2
clone size: once

CDR3 protein: CAWRSSANYGYTF
CDR3 DNA: TGTGCCTGGAGATCATCAGCTAACTATGGCTACACCTTC
D gene: NA
J gene: TRBJ1-2
V gene: TRBV30
clone size: NA

CDR3 protein: CASSPLGSHQPQHF
CDR3 DNA: TGTGCCAGCTCACCGCTAGGTTCCCATCAGCCCCAGCATTTT
D gene: NA
J gene: TRBJ1-5
V gene: TRBV18
clone size: NA

CDR3 protein: CASSEALPGGQPQHF
CDR3 DNA: TGTGCCAGCAGTGAAGCGCTCCCGGGTGGACAGCCCCAGCATTTT
D gene: NA
J gene: TRBJ1-5
V gene: TRBV2
clone size: NA

CDR3 protein: CSVDGTGADTQYF
CDR3 DNA: TGCAGCGTTGATGGGACAGGGGCAGATACGCAGTATTTT
D gene: TRBD1
J gene: TRBJ2-3
V gene: TRBV29-1
clone size: NA

CDR3 protein: CASSLGLGQGHRNEQFF
CDR3 DNA: TGTGCCAGCAGTTTAGGATTGGGGCAGGGCCACCGCAATGAGCAGTTCTTC
D gene: NA
J gene: TRBJ2-1
V gene: TRBV28
clone size: NA

CDR3 protein: CAISLDRGFDEQFF
CDR3 DNA: TGTGCCATCAGCCTGGACAGGGGGTTCGATGAGCAGTTCTTC
D gene: TRBD1
J gene: TRBJ2-1
V gene: TRBV10-3
clone size: NA

CDR3 protein: CASSLAGIIPDADYGYTF
CDR3 DNA: TGTGCCAGCAGTCTTGCCGGGATTATACCGGACGCGGACTATGGCTACACCTTC
D gene: NA
J gene: TRBJ1-2
V gene: TRBV28
clone size: NA

CDR3 protein: CASSQDRYESSGNTIYF
CDR3 DNA: TGCGCCAGCAGCCAAGATCGGTACGAGAGCTCTGGAAACACCATATATTTT
D gene: NA
J gene: TRBJ1-3
V gene: TRBV4-1
clone size: NA

CDR3 protein: CASSQDPFMAIGEAFF
CDR3 DNA: TGCGCCAGCAGCCAAGACCCTTTTATGGCTATTGGGGAGGCTTTCTTT
D gene: NA
J gene: TRBJ1-1
V gene: TRBV4-1
clone size: NA

CDR3 protein: CASSPFAGVDYNEQFF
CDR3 DNA: TGTGCCAGCAGCCCCTTCGCGGGAGTGGATTACAATGAGCAGTTCTTC
D gene: TRBD2
J gene: TRBJ2-1
V gene: TRBV5-5
clone size: NA

CDR3 protein: CASSFEMGTPSSYNEQFF
CDR3 DNA: TGCGCCAGCAGCTTCGAAATGGGGACTCCCAGCTCCTACAATGAGCAGTTCTTC
D gene: NA
J gene: TRBJ2-1
V gene: TRBV5-1
clone size: NA

CDR3 protein: CASSWGVNTEAFF
CDR3 DNA: TGTGCCAGCAGCTGGGGGGTGAACACTGAAGCTTTCTTT
D gene: NA
J gene: TRBJ1-1
V gene: TRBV11-2
clone size: NA

CDR3 protein: CASSITTGNTEAFF
CDR3 DNA: TGTGCCAGCAGCATCACGACAGGGAACACTGAAGCTTTCTTT
D gene: NA
J gene: TRBJ1-1
V gene: TRBV11-2
clone size: NA

CDR3 protein: CASSRGLAGAYEQYF
CDR3 DNA: TGTGCCAGCAGCCGTGGACTAGCGGGAGCCTACGAGCAGTACTTC
D gene: TRBD2
J gene: TRBJ2-7
V gene: TRBV28
clone size: NA

CDR3 protein: CASSHPGGNTEAFF
CDR3 DNA: TGTGCCAGCAGTCATCCGGGAGGTAACACTGAAGCTTTCTTT
D gene: NA
J gene: TRBJ1-1
V gene: TRBV28
clone size: NA

CDR3 protein: CASSWGRAGEQYF
CDR3 DNA: TGTGCCAGCAGCTGGGGACGCGCGGGAGAGCAGTACTTC
D gene: NA
J gene: TRBJ2-7
V gene: TRBV6-5
clone size: once

CDR3 protein: CASSIKGSGRVDNEQFF
CDR3 DNA: TGTGCCAGTAGTATCAAGGGGAGCGGGAGGGTCGACAATGAGCAGTTCTTC
D gene: TRBD2
J gene: TRBJ2-1
V gene: TRBV19
clone size: NA

CDR3 protein: CASTGHNEKLFF
CDR3 DNA: TGTGCCAGCACAGGCCATAATGAAAAACTGTTTTTT
D gene: NA
J gene: TRBJ1-4
V gene: TRBV6-1
clone size: NA

CDR3 protein: CASSRTGRVSAFF
CDR3 DNA: TGTGCCAGCAGCCGGACAGGAAGGGTGTCAGCTTTCTTT
D gene: TRBD1
J gene: TRBJ1-1
V gene: TRBV11-2
clone size: NA

CDR3 protein: CASGQRDTGELFF
CDR3 DNA: TGCGCCAGCGGACAAAGAGACACCGGGGAGCTGTTTTTT
D gene: NA
J gene: TRBJ2-2
V gene: TRBV5-1
clone size: once

CDR3 protein: CASSFQGYGYTF
CDR3 DNA: TGCGCCAGCAGCTTCCAGGGCTATGGCTACACCTTC
D gene: NA
J gene: TRBJ1-2
V gene: TRBV5-1
clone size: few

CDR3 protein: CASSETGGNGYTF
CDR3 DNA: TGTGCCAGCAGCGAGACAGGGGGTAATGGCTACACCTTC
D gene: TRBD1
J gene: TRBJ1-2
V gene: TRBV28
clone size: once

CDR3 protein: CASSDRERSGELFF
CDR3 DNA: TGTGCCAGCAGCGACAGGGAAAGGTCCGGGGAGCTGTTTTTT
D gene: TRBD1
J gene: TRBJ2-2
V gene: TRBV6-1
clone size: once

CDR3 protein: CASSSGTVLFYGYTF
CDR3 DNA: TGTGCCAGCAGCTCGGGGACAGTCCTCTTCTATGGCTACACCTTC
D gene: TRBD1
J gene: TRBJ1-2
V gene: TRBV7-9
clone size: NA

CDR3 protein: CASSLGTGGGYGYTF
CDR3 DNA: TGCGCCAGCAGCTTGGGGACGGGGGGAGGCTATGGCTACACCTTC
D gene: NA
J gene: TRBJ1-2
V gene: TRBV5-1
clone size: once

CDR3 protein: CASSMQRLADYNEQFF
CDR3 DNA: TGTGCCAGTAGTATGCAGAGACTAGCGGATTACAATGAGCAGTTCTTC
D gene: TRBD2
J gene: TRBJ2-1
V gene: TRBV19
clone size: NA